The rows below give T cell receptor beta chains drawn from one sample of a study of OX40 agonist ivuxolimab in advanced cancers. Libraries were prepared by immunoSEQ multiplex PCR; TCRdb keeps only in-frame clonotypes and omits some of them. This sample has tens of thousands of clones, with around nine tenths found just once. The material was CD4+ or CD8+ T cells sorted from blood, obtained in a trial of the OX40 agonist ivuxolimab. Receptors were obtained from an adult with an advanced solid tumor such as melanoma, head and neck, liver or kidney cancer. CDR3s include the opening cysteine and the closing phenylalanine or tryptophan. D genes are given only for firm matches. A clone size is listed for some rows: how often the clone was seen (once, few, many), or a class if it is expanded.

size	J	V	D	DNA	CDR3
-	TRBJ1-2	TRBV6-5	-	TGTGCCAGCAGTTACTCGACACCCAGGGGTGGCTACACCTTC	CASSYSTPRGGYTF
once	TRBJ2-7	TRBV7-3	TRBD1	TGTGCCAGCAGCTTAGGAGGTGGACAGGGGGCTTACGAGCAGTACTTC	CASSLGGGQGAYEQYF
few	TRBJ1-5	TRBV6-1	-	TGTGCCAGCAGTCAGGGGCCGAATCAGCCCCAGCATTTT	CASSQGPNQPQHF
-	TRBJ2-1	TRBV11-3	TRBD2	TGTGCCAGCAGCCCCTCCGGGACTAGCATCGATGAGCAGTTCTTC	CASSPSGTSIDEQFF
-	TRBJ2-2	TRBV29-1	-	TGCAGCGTTGGGACAGATGGCACCGGGGAGCTGTTTTTT	CSVGTDGTGELFF
few	TRBJ1-6	TRBV6-1	TRBD1	TGTGCCAGCAGTGCGACAGGGGACAATTCACCCCTCCACTTT	CASSATGDNSPLHF
-	TRBJ1-5	TRBV2	-	TGTGCCAGCAGTGAACACGGTCAAGCGCCCCAGCATTTT	CASSEHGQAPQHF
-	TRBJ2-7	TRBV19	-	TGTGCCAGTAGTATAGTTCCAGTTGGAAGCTCCTACGAGCAGTACTTC	CASSIVPVGSSYEQYF
-	TRBJ1-1	TRBV7-9	-	TGTGCCAGCAGCTTACAGGGCAGGAAAGCTTTCTTT	CASSLQGRKAFF
-	TRBJ2-7	TRBV7-2	TRBD2	TGTGCCAGCAGCGCCCGACTAGCGGGGGGGGGCGAGCAGTACTTC	CASSARLAGGGEQYF
once	TRBJ1-1	TRBV5-5	-	TGTGCCAGCAGCCAGGTGGTTACGGGGTCCCGAATCTTT	CASSQVVTGSRIF
-	TRBJ2-2	TRBV4-1	TRBD2	TGCGCCAGCCGGGGGGGGACTCTGGACACCGGGGAGCTGTTTTTT	CASRGGTLDTGELFF
-	TRBJ1-1	TRBV11-2	-	TGTGCCAGCAGCCCAGAGGGGGGAAACACTGAAGCTTTCTTT	CASSPEGGNTEAFF
-	TRBJ2-2	TRBV6-4	TRBD1	TGTGCCAGCAGTGCTCGACAGGGTTACACCGGGGAGCTGTTTTTT	CASSARQGYTGELFF
few	TRBJ2-7	TRBV11-2	-	TGTGCCAGCAGCTCCCTACGACGGACCTCCTACGAGCAGTACTTC	CASSSLRRTSYEQYF
-	TRBJ1-2	TRBV2	-	TGTGCCAGCAGAGGACAGCATGGCTACACCTTC	CASRGQHGYTF